The present TCR beta chain was sequenced within a study of blood T cell repertoires in COVID-19. Overall study context: Sources were T cells, B-cell-depleted T cells, or PBMCs; the material itself was cDNA or gDNA.

Per the authors' pipeline: Estimation of nucleated cell counts was performed using reference gene primer amplification. TCRdb keeps only in-frame clones here, not all; method: immunoSEQ multiplex PCR. V and J calls and clone size are given by that table; D and trimming were obtained from the DNA. The top ten clones hold about 2.3% of a sample with 230,000 or so clones, 70% to 90% of them seen once. The TCR comes from a woman in her forties with acute COVID-19. Sequenced sample: PBMCs or T cells enriched from blood (not recorded which).

Here the CDR3 DNA reads TGCGCCAGCGGACAGGGGAACGTCGGGGGTGAGCAGTTCTTC. This translates into CASGQGNVGGEQFF. This chain uses TRBV10-1 with TRBJ2-1; TRBD1 matches at 9 bases. The CDR3 extends over 14 amino acids. V trimming: 8 bases; J trimming: 9 bases; junction bases outside the gene matches: 11. CDR1 is WNHNN and CDR2 is SYGVQD in the germline V gene (reference sequence).